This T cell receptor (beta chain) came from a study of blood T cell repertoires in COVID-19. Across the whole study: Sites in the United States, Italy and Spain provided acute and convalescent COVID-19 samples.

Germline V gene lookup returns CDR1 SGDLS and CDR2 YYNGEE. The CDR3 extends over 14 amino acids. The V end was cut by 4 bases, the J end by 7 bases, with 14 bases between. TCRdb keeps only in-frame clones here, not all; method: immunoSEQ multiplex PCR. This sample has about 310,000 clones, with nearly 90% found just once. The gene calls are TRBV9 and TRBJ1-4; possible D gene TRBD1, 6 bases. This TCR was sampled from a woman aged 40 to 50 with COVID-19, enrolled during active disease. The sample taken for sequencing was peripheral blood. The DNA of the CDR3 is TGTGCCAGCAGCCCCCGAGCGGACAGTGAAAAACTGTTTTTT. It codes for CASSPRADSEKLFF. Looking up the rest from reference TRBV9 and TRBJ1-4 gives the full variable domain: DSGVTQTPKHLITATGQRVTLRCSPRSGDLSVYWYQQSLDQGLQFLIQYYNGEERAKGNILERFSAQQFPDLHSELNLSSLELGDSALYFCASSPRADSEKLFFGSGTQLSVL.